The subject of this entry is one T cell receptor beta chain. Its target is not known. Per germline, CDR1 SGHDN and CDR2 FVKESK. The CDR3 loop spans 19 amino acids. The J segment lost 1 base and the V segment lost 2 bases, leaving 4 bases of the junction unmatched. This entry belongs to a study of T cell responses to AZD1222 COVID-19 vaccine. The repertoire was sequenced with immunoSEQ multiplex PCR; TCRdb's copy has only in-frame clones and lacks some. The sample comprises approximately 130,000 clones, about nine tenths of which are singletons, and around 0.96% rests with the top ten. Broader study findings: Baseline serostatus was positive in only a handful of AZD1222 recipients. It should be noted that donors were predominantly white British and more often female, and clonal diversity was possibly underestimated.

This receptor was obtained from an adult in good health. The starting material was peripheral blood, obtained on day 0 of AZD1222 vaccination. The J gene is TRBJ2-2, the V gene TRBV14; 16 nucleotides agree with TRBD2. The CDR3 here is CASSQPGLAGGLNTGELFF. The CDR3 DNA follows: TGTGCCAGCAGCCAACCGGGACTAGCGGGAGGGCTGAACACCGGGGAGCTGTTTTTT.